The 16 T cell receptor beta chains given below trace back to one sample, sequenced in a study of blood T cell repertoires in COVID-19 (dated by TCRdb to the early 2020s). Library method: the immunoSEQ multiplex PCR assay. Drawn from immuneACCESS, this table holds only the in-frame rearrangements with V and J called that TCRdb kept. Clones are partly lost; checked studies trace under half to an unresolved V gene and leave the rest unexplained. This sample gives over 150,000 clones in total; under 85% of them show up just once. 3.7% of the sample comes from the top ten. Sequenced sample: peripheral blood. The receptors shown here come from a woman at least 80 years old with acute or convalescent COVID-19.

V gene TRBV6-6 combines with J gene TRBJ2-1; TRBD2 aligns across 9 bases. The CDR3 extends over 15 amino acids. From germline, CDR1 is MNHNY and CDR2 SVGAGI (reference sequence). V lost 6 bases, J lost 3 bases, and 6 bases stayed unmatched. In DNA, the CDR3 is TGTGCCAGCAGGACAAAGCGGGGGGACTACAATGAGCAGTTCTTC. Translation gives CASRTKRGDYNEQFF.

The V call is TRBV6-1, the J call TRBJ1-5; TRBD1 is a possible D gene (6 bases). The CDR3 is 14 residues long. Germline V CDR1 and CDR2: MNHNS, SASEGT. Trimming left V 3 bases short and J 9 bases short, with 15 bases between. CDR3 amino acids: CASSDPARGVPQHF. CDR3 DNA: TGTGCCAGCAGTGATCCAGCCAGGGGAGTGCCCCAGCATTTT.

This chain uses TRBV6-6 with TRBJ1-5, with a tentative D call TRBD1 (5 bases). There are 11 residues in the CDR3. The germline CDR1 and CDR2 sequences are MNHNY and SVGAGI (reference sequence). V was pared by 6 bases and J by 9 bases, with 9 bases between. The CDR3 region is CASSLGVPQHF. The CDR3 bases are TGTGCCAGCAGCCTAGGGGTGCCCCAGCATTTT.

The J gene is TRBJ1-2, the V gene TRBV7-3; TRBD1 matches at 11 bases. V was clipped by 1 base and J by 10 bases; unmatched bases: 8. Germline CDR1 reads SGHTA; CDR2 reads FQGTGA. The CDR3 has 15 amino acids. The CDR3 sequence: CASSLIGGQGAYYTF. The CDR3 DNA is TGTGCCAGCAGCTTAATAGGCGGACAGGGGGCCTACTACACCTTC. Full variable domain (rest looked up from reference TRBV7-3 and TRBJ1-2): GAGVSQTPSNKVTEKGKYVELRCDPISGHTALYWYRQSLGQGPEFLIYFQGTGAADDSGLPNDRFFAVRPEGSVSTLKIQRTERGDSAVYLCASSLIGGQGAYYTFGSGTRLTVV.

This chain uses TRBV7-3 with TRBJ1-2; 7 bases agree with TRBD1. This CDR3 comprises 13 residues. V trimming: 5 bases; J trimming: 8 bases; junction bases outside the gene matches: 8. Germline V gene sequence: CDR1 SGHTA, CDR2 FQGTGA. CDR3 DNA: TGTGCCAGCAGCCCTGACAGGGATCGCGGCTACACCTTC. Translated: CASSPDRDRGYTF.

The chain uses TRBV29-1 and TRBJ2-5; 8 bases map to TRBD1. Germline values: CDR1 SQVTM, CDR2 ANQGSEA. This CDR3 has 15 amino acids. With 7 bases clipped from V and 2 bases from J, the junction kept 12 bases outside the gene matches. The CDR3 loop is CSAGQGTVRQETQYF. In nucleotides, the CDR3 is TGCAGCGCAGGACAGGGTACCGTAAGACAAGAGACCCAGTACTTC.

The J gene is TRBJ1-1, the V gene TRBV6-5; TRBD1 might be the D (6 bases). The CDR3 runs 16 residues. V was trimmed by 2 bases and J by 1 base, leaving 14 bases between them. The germline V gene encodes CDR1 MNHEY and CDR2 SVGAGI. CDR3 bases: TGTGCCAGCAGTTACAACCTTGAGGACAGGAACACTGAAGCTTTCTTT. This sequence encodes CASSYNLEDRNTEAFF.

The rearrangement uses TRBV7-9 and TRBJ1-3, with no clear D. The V end was cut by 6 bases, the J end by 0 bases, with 15 bases between. The germline V gene has CDR1 SEHNR and CDR2 FQNEAQ (reference sequence). The CDR3 runs to 16 residues. Here the CDR3 reads CASRPGIQNSGNTIYF. The CDR3 DNA reads TGTGCCAGCAGGCCGGGAATACAGAACTCTGGAAACACCATATATTTT.

The J gene is TRBJ1-4, the V gene TRBV7-2; possibly TRBD1 for D (5 bases). Looked up from germline, CDR1 is SGHTA and CDR2 is FQGNSA. Trimming removed 5 bases at V and 3 bases at J, with 10 bases between. This CDR3 has 14 amino acids. CDR3 bases: TGTGCCAGCAGCCCACGGGGGGCTAATGAAAAACTGTTTTTT. Protein sequence: CASSPRGANEKLFF. The whole variable domain, remainder taken from reference TRBV7-2 and TRBJ1-4, is GAGVSQSPSNKVTEKGKDVELRCDPISGHTALYWYRQSLGQGLEFLIYFQGNSAPDKSGLPSDRFSAERTGGSVSTLTIQRTQQEDSAVYLCASSPRGANEKLFFGSGTQLSVL.

The V and J genes are TRBV4-2 and TRBJ2-5; 14 bases fit TRBD2. Germline V gene data show CDR1 as LGHNA and CDR2 as YNFKEQ. The CDR3 sequence is 16 residues long. The junction had 6 bases not matched to a gene; V was cut back by 4 bases and J by 5 bases. The DNA of the CDR3 is TGTGCCAGCAGCCCAGGGACTAGCGGGGGTCGGGAGACCCAGTACTTC. Its translation: CASSPGTSGGRETQYF.

J is TRBJ1-1 and V is TRBV10-3, with D perhaps matching TRBD1 (6 bases). V was cut by 10 bases and J by 1 base, with 13 bases left in between. Germline CDR1 ENHRY, CDR2 SYGVKD. This CDR3 region has 13 residues. The CDR3 here is CASLGQPNTEAFF. CDR3 DNA: TGTGCCAGCCTCGGACAGCCGAACACTGAAGCTTTCTTT.

V usage is TRBV6-2 or TRBV6-3 and J usage is TRBJ1-2, with D unresolved. The CDR3 has 12 amino acids. Germline lookup yields CDR1 MNHEY and CDR2 SVGEGT. The V end was cut by 5 bases, the J end by 4 bases, with 8 bases between. The DNA of the CDR3 is TGTGCCAGCAGTCCGCTAAGCTATGGCTACACCTTC. Its protein product is CASSPLSYGYTF.

The gene calls are TRBV19 and TRBJ1-2; 9 nucleotides align to TRBD1. The CDR3 is 16 amino acids. From germline, CDR1 is LNHDA and CDR2 SQIVND (reference sequence). With 7 bases clipped from V and 1 base from J, the junction kept 10 bases outside the gene matches. CDR3 amino acids: CASTIGQGRFNYGYTF. The CDR3 bases are TGTGCCAGTACGATCGGACAGGGGCGTTTTAACTATGGCTACACCTTC. Full variable domain (missing parts from reference TRBV19 and TRBJ1-2): DGGITQSPKYLFRKEGQNVTLSCEQNLNHDAMYWYRQDPGQGLRLIYYSQIVNDFQKGDIAEGYSVSREKKESFPLTVTSAQKNPTAFYLCASTIGQGRFNYGYTFGSGTRLTVV.

The chain couples TRBV7-2 to TRBJ2-2; 7 bases align to TRBD1. Germline loops: CDR1 SGHTA, CDR2 FQGNSA. V shed 8 bases and J 7 bases; nucleotides not matched to a gene: 7. The length of the CDR3 is 13 residues. This chain's CDR3 is CASVTGAGGELFF. In DNA form, the CDR3 reads TGTGCCAGCGTAACAGGGGCGGGCGGGGAGCTGTTTTTT.

The chain carries TRBV19 and TRBJ1-5, with TRBD1 as a possible D gene (6 bases). From germline, CDR1 is LNHDA and CDR2 SQIVND (reference sequence). Trimming removed 4 bases from V and 7 bases from J, with 17 bases in between. This CDR3 comprises 15 residues. Here the CDR3 DNA reads TGTGCCAGTAGTACGCCAATTTACAGGGACCAGCCCCAGCATTTT. Its translation is CASSTPIYRDQPQHF.

The CDR3 here is CAITPRGGWTEAFF. The CDR3 nucleotides are TGTGCCATCACCCCCCGGGGGGGTTGGACTGAAGCTTTCTTT. The chain carries TRBV10-3 and TRBJ1-1; tentatively, D is TRBD1 (5 bases). The V end lost 7 bases, the J end lost 5 bases, and 17 bases lay between the germline ends. Germline-derived CDR1 and CDR2 are ENHRY and SYGVKD. The CDR3 length is 14 residues.